This TCR beta chain was captured in a study of siplizumab effects on memory and regulatory T cells. To note about this clone: No antigen is known for it.

The study, taken as a whole, reports: Alloreactive sequences traceable to unstimulated CD4+ memory cells declined significantly under siplizumab. Confirmation that proliferating Tregs from siplizumab cultures had suppressive function was not obtained. On average, roughly 70% of mappable alloreactive CD4+ clones were Treg-derived under siplizumab, against 25% to 30% in controls.

Roughly 10^5 TCR templates per sample were sequenced. TCRdb keeps only in-frame clones here, not all; method: immunoSEQ multiplex PCR. The sample holds fewer than 80,000 clones; roughly 93% are singletons and the top ten take 4.5% to 5%. Germline V CDR1 and CDR2: LNHDA, SQIVND (reference sequence). Trimming stripped 3 bases from V and 8 bases from J, with 22 bases between. There are 16 residues in the CDR3. The genes are TRBV19 and TRBJ1-2, with unresolved D. This sequence was found in a human donor in good health. Input material: CD8+ T cells sorted from blood. CDR3: CASSMSPLPPSGGYTF. The CDR3 nucleotides read TGTGCCAGTAGTATGAGCCCCCTACCCCCTTCGGGCGGCTACACCTTC.